This T cell receptor (beta chain) was sequenced in a study of blood T cell repertoires in COVID-19. Whole-study context: COVID-19 samples from acute and convalescent phases originated in the United States, Italy and Spain. Sources were T cells, B-cell-depleted T cells, or PBMCs; the material itself was cDNA or gDNA.

V lost 0 bases to trimming and J lost 4 bases, with 13 bases between them. This CDR3 is built from 16 residues. Per germline, CDR1 ENHRY and CDR2 SYGVKD. Here immunoSEQ multiplex PCR was the method, and the copy in TCRdb shows in-frame clones only, minus some. This table holds fewer than 400,000 clones, 90% found once. This TCR derives from a woman aged 25 to 45 who had been exposed to COVID-19. Sequencing was performed on PBMCs or T cells enriched from blood (not recorded which). This rearrangement joins TRBV10-3 to TRBJ2-1, with D possibly TRBD2 on 6 matching bases. CDR3 amino acids: CAISESAGRGYNEQFF. DNA for the CDR3: TGTGCCATCAGTGAGTCGGCGGGGAGAGGATACAATGAGCAGTTCTTC.